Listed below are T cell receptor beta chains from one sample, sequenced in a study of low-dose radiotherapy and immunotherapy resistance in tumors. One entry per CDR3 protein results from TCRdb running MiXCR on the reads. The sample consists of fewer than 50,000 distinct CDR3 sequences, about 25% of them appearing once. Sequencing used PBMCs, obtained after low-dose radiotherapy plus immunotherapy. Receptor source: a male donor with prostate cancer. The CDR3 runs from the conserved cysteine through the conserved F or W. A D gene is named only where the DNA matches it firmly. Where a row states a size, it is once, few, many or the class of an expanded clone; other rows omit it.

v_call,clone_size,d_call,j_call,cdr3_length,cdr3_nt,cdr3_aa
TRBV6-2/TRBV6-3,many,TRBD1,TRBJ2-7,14,TGTGCCAGCAGTAGCACAGGGGGCCTCTACGAGCAGTACTTC,CASSSTGGLYEQYF
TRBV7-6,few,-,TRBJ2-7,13,TGTGCCAGCAGCTTAACTCGATCCTACGAGCAGTACTTC,CASSLTRSYEQYF
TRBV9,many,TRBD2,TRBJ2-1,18,TGTGCCAGCAGTGACAGTAACGAGCTAGCGGGGGGTTACAATGAGCAGTTCTTC,CASSDSNELAGGYNEQFF
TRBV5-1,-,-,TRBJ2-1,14,TGCGCCAGCAGCTTGGTACCTGGATACAATGAGCAGTTCTTC,CASSLVPGYNEQFF
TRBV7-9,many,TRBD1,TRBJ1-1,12,TGTGCCAGCAGCCAGTCGACAGGGGAAGCTTTCTTT,CASSQSTGEAFF
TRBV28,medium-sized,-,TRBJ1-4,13,TGTGCCGGGCAAGGGGCAACTAATGAAAAACTGTTTTTT,CAGQGATNEKLFF
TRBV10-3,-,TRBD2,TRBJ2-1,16,TGTGCCATCAGTGACGTTGGAAGCGGGGTAGACAATGAGCAGTTCTTC,CAISDVGSGVDNEQFF
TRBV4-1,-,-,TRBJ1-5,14,TGCGCCAGCAGCCCAGGTTATAGCAATCAGCCCCAGCATTTT,CASSPGYSNQPQHF
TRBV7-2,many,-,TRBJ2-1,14,TGTGCCAGCACGCTAGAGCCTCTCTACAATGAGCAGTTCTTC,CASTLEPLYNEQFF
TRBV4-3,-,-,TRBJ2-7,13,TGCGCCAGCAGCCAAGTGGGGGTAAGCGAGCAGTACTTC,CASSQVGVSEQYF
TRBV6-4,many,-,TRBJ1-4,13,TGTGCCAGCAGTGACTCGCCGAGGGAAAAACTGTTTTTT,CASSDSPREKLFF
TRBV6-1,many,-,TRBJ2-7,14,TGTGCCAGCCTAAACACAGGCCGCTCCTACGAGCAGTACTTC,CASLNTGRSYEQYF
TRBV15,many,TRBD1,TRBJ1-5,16,TGTGCCACCAGCAGAGAAATGGGGACAGGCAATCAGCCCCAGCATTTT,CATSREMGTGNQPQHF
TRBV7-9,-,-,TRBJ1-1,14,TGTGCCAGCAGCTTGGGGGTCATGAACACTGAAGCTTTCTTT,CASSLGVMNTEAFF
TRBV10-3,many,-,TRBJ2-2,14,TGTGCCATCAGATGGGGCAGTAACACCGGGGAGCTGTTTTTT,CAIRWGSNTGELFF
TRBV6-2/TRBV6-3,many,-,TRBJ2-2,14,TGTGCCAGCAGTCGGGACACTAACACCGGGGAGCTGTTTTTT,CASSRDTNTGELFF
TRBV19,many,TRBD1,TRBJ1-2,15,TGTGCCAGTAGTCCCCAGACAGGGGGCGCCTATGGCTACACCTTC,CASSPQTGGAYGYTF
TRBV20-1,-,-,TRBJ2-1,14,TGCAGTGCTAGAAGGGGGAGCTCCTACAATGAGCAGTTCTTC,CSARRGSSYNEQFF
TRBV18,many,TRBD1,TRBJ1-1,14,TGTGCCAGCTCACCAAAGGGGGCGAACACTGAAGCTTTCTTT,CASSPKGANTEAFF
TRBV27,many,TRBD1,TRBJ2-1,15,TGTGCCAGCAGTCAATCAGGGGGCTACTACAATGAGCAGTTCTTC,CASSQSGGYYNEQFF
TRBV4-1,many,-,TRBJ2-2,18,TGCGCCAGCAGCCAAGCAAACAGGGTCGATAGGAACACCGGGGAGCTGTTTTTT,CASSQANRVDRNTGELFF
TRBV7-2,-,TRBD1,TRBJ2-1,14,TGTGCCAGCAGCTTTAGGACAGGGGGCGGTGAGCAGTTCTTC,CASSFRTGGGEQFF
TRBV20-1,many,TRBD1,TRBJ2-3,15,TGCAGTGCTAGAGCCCTAGGCGGGACAGGGTACGGGCAGTATTTT,CSARALGGTGYGQYF
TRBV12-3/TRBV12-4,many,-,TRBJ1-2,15,TGTGCCAGCAGTTTAATGCTGCACCCTTGGGAAGGCTACACCTTC,CASSLMLHPWEGYTF
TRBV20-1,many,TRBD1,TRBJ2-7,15,TGCAGTGCTATCCGGACAGGGTATCCTCTCTACGAGCAGTACTTC,CSAIRTGYPLYEQYF
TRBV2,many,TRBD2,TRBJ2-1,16,TGTGCCAGCAGCCCGCCTAGCGGTAGCTCCTACAATGAGCAGTTCTTC,CASSPPSGSSYNEQFF
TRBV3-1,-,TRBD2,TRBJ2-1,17,TGTGCCAGCAGCCAAGAGACTAGCGGGCCTAAGTGGAATGAGCAGTTCTTC,CASSQETSGPKWNEQFF
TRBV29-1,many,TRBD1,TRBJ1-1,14,TGCAGCGTTGGGGCAGGGGGAGGGAACACTGAAGCTTTCTTT,CSVGAGGGNTEAFF
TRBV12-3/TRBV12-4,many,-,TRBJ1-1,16,TGTGCCAGCACCACTAGGGGGACGGCGATGAACACTGAAGCTTTCTTT,CASTTRGTAMNTEAFF
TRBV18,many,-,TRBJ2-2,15,TGTGCCAGCTCACCCCAGCAGGGGAACACCGGGGAGCTGTTTTTT,CASSPQQGNTGELFF
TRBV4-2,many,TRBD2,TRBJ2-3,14,TGTGCCAGCAGCCCCCCCGGGGGGACAGATACGCAGTATTTT,CASSPPGGTDTQYF
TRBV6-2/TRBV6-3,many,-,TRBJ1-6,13,TGTGCCAGCACTCCCACATCGGGACGAACCCTCCACTTT,CASTPTSGRTLHF
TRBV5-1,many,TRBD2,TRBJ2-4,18,TGCGCCAGCAGCCCGGGACTAGCGGGAAGTCTTGGCAAAAACATTCAGTACTTC,CASSPGLAGSLGKNIQYF
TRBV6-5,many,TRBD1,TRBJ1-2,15,TGTGCCAGCAGTGTTACAGGGGGAGCTAACTATGGCTACACCTTC,CASSVTGGANYGYTF
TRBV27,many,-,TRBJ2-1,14,TGTGCCAGCAGTTTATCGGGCCGATTTAATGGGCAGTTCTTC,CASSLSGRFNGQFF
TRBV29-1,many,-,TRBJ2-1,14,TGCAGCGTTGACGGGGCCGTCTCCTACAATGAGCAGTTCTTC,CSVDGAVSYNEQFF
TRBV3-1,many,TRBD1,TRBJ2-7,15,TGTGCCAGCAGCCCCTCCGGGACAGGCCGCTACGAGCAGTACTTC,CASSPSGTGRYEQYF
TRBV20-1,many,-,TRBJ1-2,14,TGCAGTGCTAGAGAGGGCAGCTTAACGGGCGGCTACACCTTC,CSAREGSLTGGYTF
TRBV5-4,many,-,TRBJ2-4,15,TGCGCCAGCAGCTTGGGTCCCAGGGGCAAAAACATTCAGTACTTC,CASSLGPRGKNIQYF
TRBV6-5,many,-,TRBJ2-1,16,TGTGCCAGCAGTTATACGGACGGGAGCTCCTACAATGAGCAGTTCTTC,CASSYTDGSSYNEQFF
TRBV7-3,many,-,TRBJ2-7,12,TGTGCCAGCAGCTGGACGGATGGCGAGCAGTACTTC,CASSWTDGEQYF
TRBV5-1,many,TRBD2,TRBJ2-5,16,TGCGCCAGCAGCTTCGGACTAGCGGGAGTAGGCGAGACCCAGTACTTC,CASSFGLAGVGETQYF
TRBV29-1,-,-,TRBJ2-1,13,TGCAGCGTTCCTGACAGCTCCTACAATGAGCAGTTCTTC,CSVPDSSYNEQFF